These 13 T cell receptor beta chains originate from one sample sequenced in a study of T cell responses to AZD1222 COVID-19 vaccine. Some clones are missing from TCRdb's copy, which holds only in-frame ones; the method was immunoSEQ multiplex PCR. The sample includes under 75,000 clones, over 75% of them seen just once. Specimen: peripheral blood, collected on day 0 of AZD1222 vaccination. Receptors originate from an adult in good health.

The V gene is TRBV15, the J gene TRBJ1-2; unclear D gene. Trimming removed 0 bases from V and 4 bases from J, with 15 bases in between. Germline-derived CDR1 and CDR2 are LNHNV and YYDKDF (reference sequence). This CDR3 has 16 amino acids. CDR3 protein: CATSRDWEASSYGYTF. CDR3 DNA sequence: TGTGCCACCAGCAGAGATTGGGAGGCGTCTAGCTATGGCTACACCTTC.

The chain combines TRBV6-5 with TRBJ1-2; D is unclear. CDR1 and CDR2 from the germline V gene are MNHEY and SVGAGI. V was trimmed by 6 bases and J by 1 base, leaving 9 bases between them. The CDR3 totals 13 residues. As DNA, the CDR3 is TGTGCCAGCAGCCCGAATTATAACTATGGCTACACCTTC. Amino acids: CASSPNYNYGYTF.

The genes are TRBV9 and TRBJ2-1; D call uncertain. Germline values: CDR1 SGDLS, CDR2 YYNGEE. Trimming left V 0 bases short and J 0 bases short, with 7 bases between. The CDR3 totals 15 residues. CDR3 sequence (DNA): TGTGCCAGCAGCGTAGACAGCGCCTCCTACAATGAGCAGTTCTTC. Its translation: CASSVDSASYNEQFF.

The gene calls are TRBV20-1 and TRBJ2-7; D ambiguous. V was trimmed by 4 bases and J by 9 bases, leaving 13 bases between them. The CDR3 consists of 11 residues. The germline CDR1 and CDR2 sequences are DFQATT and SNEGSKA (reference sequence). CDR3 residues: CSATLDLAQYF. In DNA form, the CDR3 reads TGCAGTGCTACCCTCGACTTGGCGCAGTACTTC.

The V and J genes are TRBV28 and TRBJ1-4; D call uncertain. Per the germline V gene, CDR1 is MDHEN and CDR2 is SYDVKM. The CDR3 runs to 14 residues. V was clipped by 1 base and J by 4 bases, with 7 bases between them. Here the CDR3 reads CASSLSPYNEKLFF. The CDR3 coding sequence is TGTGCCAGCAGTTTATCCCCCTATAATGAAAAACTGTTTTTT.

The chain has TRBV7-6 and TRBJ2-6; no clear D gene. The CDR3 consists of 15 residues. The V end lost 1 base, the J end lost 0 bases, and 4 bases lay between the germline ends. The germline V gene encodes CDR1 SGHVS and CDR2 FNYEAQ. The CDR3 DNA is TGTGCCAGCAGCTTAGGCTTCTCTGGGGCCAACGTCCTGACTTTC. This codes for CASSLGFSGANVLTF.

The CDR3, as DNA: TGTGCCAGCAGCCGCTCAGGCGACACTAATGAAAAACTGTTTTTT. Protein sequence: CASSRSGDTNEKLFF. The chain links TRBV7-9 to TRBJ1-4; D is unclear. V gave up 5 bases and J gave up 2 bases, with 12 bases separating them. There are 15 residues in the CDR3. Germline CDR1 reads SEHNR; CDR2 reads FQNEAQ (reference sequence).

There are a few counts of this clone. CDR3 sequence (DNA): TGTGCCAGCACCTCGGGCAGGGACACTGAAGCTTTCTTT. It encodes CASTSGRDTEAFF. The chain is built from TRBV6-5 and TRBJ1-1, with D maybe TRBD1 (5 bases). CDR1 and CDR2 from the germline V gene are MNHEY and SVGAGI. V lost 7 bases, J lost 3 bases, and 12 bases lay in between. The CDR3 length is 13 residues.

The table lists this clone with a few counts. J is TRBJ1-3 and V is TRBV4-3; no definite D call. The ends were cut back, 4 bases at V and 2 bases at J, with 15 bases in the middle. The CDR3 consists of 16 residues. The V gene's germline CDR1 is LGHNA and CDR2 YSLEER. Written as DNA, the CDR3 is TGCGCCAGCAGCCCGGAGGGTTTGCCGCCTGGAAACACCATATATTTT. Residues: CASSPEGLPPGNTIYF.

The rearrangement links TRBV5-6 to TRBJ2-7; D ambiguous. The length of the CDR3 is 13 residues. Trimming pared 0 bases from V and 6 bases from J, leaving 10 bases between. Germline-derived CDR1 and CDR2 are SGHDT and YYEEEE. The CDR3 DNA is TGTGCCAGCAGCTTGGGCAGGTGGGGCGAGCAGTACTTC. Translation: CASSLGRWGEQYF.

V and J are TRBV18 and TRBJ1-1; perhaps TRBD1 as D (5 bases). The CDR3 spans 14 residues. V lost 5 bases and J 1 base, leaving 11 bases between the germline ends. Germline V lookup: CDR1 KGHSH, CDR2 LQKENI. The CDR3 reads CASSAGRENTEAFF. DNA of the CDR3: TGTGCCAGCTCAGCGGGACGGGAGAACACTGAAGCTTTCTTT. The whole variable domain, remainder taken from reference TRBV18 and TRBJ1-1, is NAGVMQNPRHLVRRRGQEARLRCSPMKGHSHVYWYRQLPEEGLKFMVYLQKENIIDESGMPKERFSAEFPKEGPSILRIQQVVRGDSAAYFCASSAGRENTEAFFGQGTRLTVV.

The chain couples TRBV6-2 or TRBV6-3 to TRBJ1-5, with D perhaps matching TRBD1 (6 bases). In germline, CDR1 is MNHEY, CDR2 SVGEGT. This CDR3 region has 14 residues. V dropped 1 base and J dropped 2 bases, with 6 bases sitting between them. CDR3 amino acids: CASSYWTGNQPQHF. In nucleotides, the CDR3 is TGTGCCAGCAGTTACTGGACAGGCAATCAGCCCCAGCATTTT.

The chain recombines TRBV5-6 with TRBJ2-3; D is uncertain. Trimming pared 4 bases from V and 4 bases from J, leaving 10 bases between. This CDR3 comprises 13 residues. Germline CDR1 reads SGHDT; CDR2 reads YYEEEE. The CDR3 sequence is CASSPPSSDTQYF. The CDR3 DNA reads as TGTGCCAGCAGCCCCCCAAGTTCAGATACGCAGTATTTT.